The 20 T cell receptor beta chains below were found in one sample sequenced in a study of CXCR3-negative and CXCR3-positive naive CD8 T cells (dated by TCRdb to between 2017 and 2020). Sequencing took place on a NextSeq 550. The Human TCR Profiling Kit (MiLaboratory) was used to prepare UMI-labeled 5' RACE TRB cDNA libraries. TCRdb reprocessed the sequencing reads and holds a single record per CDR3 protein sequence, with no DNA. The sample table holds roughly 24,000 distinct CDR3 sequences. Around 20% of the sample is taken by the ten largest. Sequenced input: memory CD8+ T cells from blood. In the paper's terms, the cell subset or site label means: conventional CD8+ memory T cells (TMEM), sorted as controls. Receptor source: a human donor in good health. Some clones in this sample may be carry-over from other donors' samples.

This sequence joins TRBV4-1 and TRBJ2-1; TCRdb lists TRBD1, though no DNA is available to test this call. There are 14 residues in the CDR3. Germline loops: CDR1 MGHRA, CDR2 YSYEKL. The CDR3 loop reads CASSTGGGNNEQFF.

The CDR3 here is CASSEIQGAYNEQFF. The chain links TRBV6-4 to TRBJ2-1; TCRdb's D call, TRBD1, is unchecked because there is no DNA. This CDR3 contains 15 residues. Germline assignment: CDR1 MRHNA and CDR2 SNTAGT.

This chain links TRBV27 with TRBJ2-2; as DNA is missing, the TRBD2 call by TCRdb cannot be tested. The CDR3 extends over 13 amino acids. Germline V CDR1 and CDR2: MNHEY, SMNVEV (reference sequence). This CDR3 is CASTMGLGGELFF.

The chain carries TRBV7-8 and TRBJ2-3; TCRdb's assignment of TRBD1 cannot be checked, as there is no DNA. The germline gives CDR1 SGHVS, CDR2 FQNEAQ. The CDR3 runs 16 residues. CDR3 protein: CASSIRTGGRTDTQYF.

This sequence joins TRBV28 and TRBJ2-7; TCRdb designates TRBD1, a call that cannot be tested without DNA. This CDR3 comprises 17 residues. Germline V gives CDR1 MDHEN, CDR2 SYDVKM. CDR3 in amino acids: CASSLGLPGQGDHEQYF.

The chain combines TRBV6-5 with TRBJ1-1; TCRdb designates TRBD1, a call that cannot be tested without DNA. Per the germline V gene, CDR1 is MNHEY and CDR2 is SVGAGI. This CDR3 spans 16 amino acids. CDR3 in amino acids: CASRPGQGVGYTEAFF.

The J gene is TRBJ2-4, the V gene TRBV11-2; as DNA is missing, the TRBD2 call by TCRdb cannot be tested. Germline loops: CDR1 SGHAT, CDR2 FQNNGV. The CDR3 consists of 13 residues. The CDR3 sequence: CASSGLAGDIQYF.

The V call is TRBV29-1, the J call TRBJ1-1; TCRdb proposes TRBD1, but this gene call is untestable without DNA. The germline CDR1 and CDR2 sequences are SQVTM and ANQGSEA. This CDR3 is 13 amino acids long. CDR3 in amino acids: CSVDETGTAEAFF.

The V and J genes are TRBV11-3 and TRBJ2-7. The CDR3 runs 12 residues. In germline, CDR1 is SGHNT, CDR2 YENEEA. The CDR3 loop reads CASSSRENEQYF.

The chain has TRBV11-2 and TRBJ2-3; TCRdb designates TRBD2, a call that cannot be tested without DNA. The CDR3 has 15 amino acids. Germline CDR1 is SGHAT and CDR2 is FQNNGV. Here the CDR3 reads CASSPSGPEPDTQYF.

The rearrangement links TRBV6-4 to TRBJ2-1; the TRBD1 assignment by TCRdb is unverifiable without DNA. Germline V CDR1 and CDR2: MRHNA, SNTAGT. This CDR3 has 13 residues. The CDR3 reads CASSDRGHNEQFF.

The chain links TRBV18 to TRBJ2-7; with no DNA, the TCRdb D assignment of TRBD2 cannot be verified. CDR1 and CDR2 (germline): KGHSH, LQKENI. The CDR3 has 14 residues. The CDR3 here is CASSRSGSSYEQYF. The entire variable domain, with the rest obtained from reference TRBV18 and TRBJ2-7, is as follows: NAGVMQNPRHLVRRRGQEARLRCSPMKGHSHVYWYRQLPEEGLKFMVYLQKENIIDESGMPKERFSAEFPKEGPSILRIQQVVRGDSAAYFCASSRSGSSYEQYFGPGTRLTVT.

The chain combines TRBV5-1 with TRBJ1-1; the D call from TCRdb, TRBD1, cannot be confirmed without DNA. In germline, CDR1 is SGHRS, CDR2 YFSETQ. This CDR3 contains 13 residues. CDR3: CASRETVNTEAFF.

The chain combines TRBV5-4 with TRBJ1-1; lacking DNA, the TRBD1 call made by TCRdb goes unchecked. Germline assignment: CDR1 SGHNT and CDR2 YYREEE (reference sequence). This CDR3 has 14 amino acids. CDR3 amino acids: CASSPVRGNTEAFF. The full variable domain, its missing parts supplied by reference TRBV5-4 and TRBJ1-1, is ETGVTQSPTHLIKTRGQQVTLRCSSQSGHNTVSWYQQALGQGPQFIFQYYREEENGRGNFPPRFSGLQFPNYSSELNVNALELDDSALYLCASSPVRGNTEAFFGQGTRLTVV.

The chain has TRBV29-1 and TRBJ2-7; TCRdb proposes TRBD1, but this gene call is untestable without DNA. Germline CDR1 reads SQVTM; CDR2 reads ANQGSEA. The CDR3 totals 15 residues. CDR3: CSVEDETGVGYEQYF.

The CDR3 loop reads CASSLGGGLSYEQYF. The chain employs TRBV5-1 and TRBJ2-7; TCRdb outputs TRBD1, but without DNA this stays unchecked. The CDR3 consists of 15 residues. Germline CDR1 is SGHRS and CDR2 is YFSETQ.

The chain employs TRBV29-1 and TRBJ2-2. CDR3 length: 11 amino acids. Germline V gene data show CDR1 as SQVTM and CDR2 as ANQGSEA. The CDR3 loop is CSAESTGELFF.

Judged by frequency, this clonotype is medium-sized (0.01 to 0.1%). CDR3 residues: CSVWGMSYEQYF. The chain carries TRBV29-1 and TRBJ2-7; as DNA is missing, the TRBD1 call by TCRdb cannot be tested. The CDR3 length is 12 residues. Germline assignment: CDR1 SQVTM and CDR2 ANQGSEA.

The chain combines TRBV12-3 or TRBV12-4 with TRBJ2-5. There are 14 residues in the CDR3. CDR3 amino acids: CASSVSGTQETQYF.

The chain recombines TRBV7-9 with TRBJ2-1. The CDR3 sequence is 14 residues long. Germline V gene lookup returns CDR1 SEHNR and CDR2 FQNEAQ (reference sequence). This CDR3 is CASSATVWVDEQFF.